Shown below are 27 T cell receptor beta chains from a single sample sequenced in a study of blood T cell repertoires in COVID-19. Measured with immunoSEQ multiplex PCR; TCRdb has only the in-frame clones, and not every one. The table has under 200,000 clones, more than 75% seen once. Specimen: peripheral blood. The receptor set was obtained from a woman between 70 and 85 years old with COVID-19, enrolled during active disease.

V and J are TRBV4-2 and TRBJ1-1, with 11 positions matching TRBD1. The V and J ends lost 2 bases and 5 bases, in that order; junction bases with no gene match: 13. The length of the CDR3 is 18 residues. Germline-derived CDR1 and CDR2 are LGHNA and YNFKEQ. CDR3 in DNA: TGTGCCAGCAGCCAAACCACCGGGACAGGGGGTCGGTATACTGAAGCTTTCTTT. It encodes CASSQTTGTGGRYTEAFF.

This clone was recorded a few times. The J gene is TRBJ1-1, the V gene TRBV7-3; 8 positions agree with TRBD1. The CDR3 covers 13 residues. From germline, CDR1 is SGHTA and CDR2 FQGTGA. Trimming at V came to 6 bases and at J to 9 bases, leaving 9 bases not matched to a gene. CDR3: CASSTDRGLQAFF. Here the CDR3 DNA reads TGTGCCAGCAGTACCGACAGGGGCCTGCAAGCTTTCTTT.

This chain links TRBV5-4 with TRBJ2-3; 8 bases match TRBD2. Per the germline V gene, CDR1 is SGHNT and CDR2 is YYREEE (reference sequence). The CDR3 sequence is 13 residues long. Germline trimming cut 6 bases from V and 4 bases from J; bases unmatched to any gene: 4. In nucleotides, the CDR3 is TGTGCCAGCACGGGACTAGTCCCAGATACGCAGTATTTT. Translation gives CASTGLVPDTQYF.

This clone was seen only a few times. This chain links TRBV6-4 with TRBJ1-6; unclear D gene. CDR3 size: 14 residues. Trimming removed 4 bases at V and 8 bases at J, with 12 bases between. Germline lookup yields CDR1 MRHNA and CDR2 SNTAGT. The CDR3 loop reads CASSVSGSHSPLHF. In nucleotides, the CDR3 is TGTGCCAGCAGTGTTTCGGGGAGTCATTCACCCCTCCACTTT.

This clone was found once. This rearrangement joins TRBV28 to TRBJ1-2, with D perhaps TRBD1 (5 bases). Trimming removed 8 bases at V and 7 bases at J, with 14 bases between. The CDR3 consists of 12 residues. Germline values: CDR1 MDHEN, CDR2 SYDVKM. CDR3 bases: TGTGCCAGCGCACGCAGGGCGGCTGGCTACACCTTC. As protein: CASARRAAGYTF.

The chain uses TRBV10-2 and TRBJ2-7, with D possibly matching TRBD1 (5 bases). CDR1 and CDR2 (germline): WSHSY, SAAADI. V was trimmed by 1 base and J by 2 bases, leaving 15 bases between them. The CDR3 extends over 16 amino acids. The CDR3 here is CASSEFLLGAAYEQYF. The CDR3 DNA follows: TGCGCCAGCAGTGAGTTTCTACTTGGGGCAGCCTACGAGCAGTACTTC.

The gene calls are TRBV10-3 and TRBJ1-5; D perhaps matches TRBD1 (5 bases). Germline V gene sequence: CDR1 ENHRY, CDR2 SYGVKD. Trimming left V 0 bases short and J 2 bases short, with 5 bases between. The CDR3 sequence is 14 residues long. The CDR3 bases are TGTGCCATCAGTGAGTCGACAGGCAATCAGCCCCAGCATTTT. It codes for CAISESTGNQPQHF.

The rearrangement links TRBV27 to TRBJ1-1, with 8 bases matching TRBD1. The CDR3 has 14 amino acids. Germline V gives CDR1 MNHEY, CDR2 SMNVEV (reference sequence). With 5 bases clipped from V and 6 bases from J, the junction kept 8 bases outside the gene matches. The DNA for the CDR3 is TGTGCCAGCAGTCCGCGGACAGGGAAGGCTGAAGCTTTCTTT. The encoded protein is CASSPRTGKAEAFF.

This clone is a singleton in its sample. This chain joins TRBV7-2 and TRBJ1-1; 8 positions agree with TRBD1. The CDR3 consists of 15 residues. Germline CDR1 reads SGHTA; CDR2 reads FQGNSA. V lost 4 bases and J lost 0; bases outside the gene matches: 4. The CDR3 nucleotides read TGTGCCAGCAGCTCCAGGACAGGGTTGAACACTGAAGCTTTCTTT. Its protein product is CASSSRTGLNTEAFF.

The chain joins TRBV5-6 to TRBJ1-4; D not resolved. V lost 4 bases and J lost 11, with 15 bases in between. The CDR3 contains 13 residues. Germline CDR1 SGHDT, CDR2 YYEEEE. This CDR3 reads CASSGPGVTKLFF. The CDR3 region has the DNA TGTGCCAGCAGCGGCCCCGGGGTTACTAAACTGTTTTTT.

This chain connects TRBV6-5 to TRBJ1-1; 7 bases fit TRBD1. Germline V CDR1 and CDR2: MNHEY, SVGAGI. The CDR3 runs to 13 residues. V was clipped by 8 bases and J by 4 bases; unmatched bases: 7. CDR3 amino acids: CASARDSPTEAFF. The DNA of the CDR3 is TGTGCCAGCGCTAGGGACAGCCCCACTGAAGCTTTCTTT.

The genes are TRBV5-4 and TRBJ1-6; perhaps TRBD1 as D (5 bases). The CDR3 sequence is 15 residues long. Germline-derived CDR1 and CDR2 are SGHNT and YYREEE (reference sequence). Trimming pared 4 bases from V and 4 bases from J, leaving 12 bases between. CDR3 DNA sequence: TGTGCCAGCAGCACCGCCGGGACTTATAATTCACCCCTCCACTTT. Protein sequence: CASSTAGTYNSPLHF.

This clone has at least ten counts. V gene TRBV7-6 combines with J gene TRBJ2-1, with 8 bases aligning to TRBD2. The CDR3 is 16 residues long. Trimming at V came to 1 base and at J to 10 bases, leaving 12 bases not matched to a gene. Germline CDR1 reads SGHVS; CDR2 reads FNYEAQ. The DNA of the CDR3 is TGTGCCAGCAGCTTAGTCGTGCCGGGGGGGCCTGGGGAGCAGTTCTTC. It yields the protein CASSLVVPGGPGEQFF.

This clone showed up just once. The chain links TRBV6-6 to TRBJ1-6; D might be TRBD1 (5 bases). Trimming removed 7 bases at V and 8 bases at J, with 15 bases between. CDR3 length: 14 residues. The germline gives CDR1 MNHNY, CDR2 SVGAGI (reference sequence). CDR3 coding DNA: TGTGCCAGCACCCCCGGAGGGGATTATTCACCCCTCCACTTT. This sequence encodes CASTPGGDYSPLHF.

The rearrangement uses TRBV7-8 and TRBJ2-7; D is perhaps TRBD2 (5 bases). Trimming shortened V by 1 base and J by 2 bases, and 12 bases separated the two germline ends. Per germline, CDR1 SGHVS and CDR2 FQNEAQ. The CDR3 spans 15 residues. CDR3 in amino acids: CASSLGWTEAYEQYF. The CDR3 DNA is TGTGCCAGCAGCTTAGGCTGGACGGAGGCCTACGAGCAGTACTTC.

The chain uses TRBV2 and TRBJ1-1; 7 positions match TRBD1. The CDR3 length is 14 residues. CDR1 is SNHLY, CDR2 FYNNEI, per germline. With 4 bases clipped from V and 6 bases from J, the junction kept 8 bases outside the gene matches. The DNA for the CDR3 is TGTGCCAGCAGTGGAGAGACAGGGCAGCCTGAAGCTTTCTTT. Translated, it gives CASSGETGQPEAFF.

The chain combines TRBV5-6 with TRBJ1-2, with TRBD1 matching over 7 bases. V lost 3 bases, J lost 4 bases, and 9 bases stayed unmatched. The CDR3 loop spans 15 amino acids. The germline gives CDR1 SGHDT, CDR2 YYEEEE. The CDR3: CASSSAGGGIYGYTF. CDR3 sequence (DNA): TGTGCCAGCAGCTCTGCGGGAGGGGGCATCTATGGCTACACCTTC.

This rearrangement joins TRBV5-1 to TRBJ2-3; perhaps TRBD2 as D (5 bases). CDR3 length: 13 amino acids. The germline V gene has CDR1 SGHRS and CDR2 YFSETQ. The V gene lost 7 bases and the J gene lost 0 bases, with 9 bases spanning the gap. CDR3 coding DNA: TGCGCCAGCGGGAGCGGAAGCACAGATACGCAGTATTTT. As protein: CASGSGSTDTQYF.

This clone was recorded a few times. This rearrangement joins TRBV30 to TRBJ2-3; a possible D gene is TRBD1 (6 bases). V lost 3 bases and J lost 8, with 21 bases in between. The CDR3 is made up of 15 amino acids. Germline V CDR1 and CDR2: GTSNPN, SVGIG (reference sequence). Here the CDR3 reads CAWSPRGRAEGTQYF. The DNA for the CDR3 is TGTGCCTGGAGCCCCAGGGGCAGGGCCGAGGGTACGCAGTATTTT.

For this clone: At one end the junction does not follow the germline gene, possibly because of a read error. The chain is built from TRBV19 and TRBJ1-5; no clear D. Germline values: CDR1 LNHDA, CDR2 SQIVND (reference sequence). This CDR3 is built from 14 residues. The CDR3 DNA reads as TGTGCCAGTAGCATAGGGCCCCGCAATCAGCCCCAGCATTTT. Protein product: CASSIGPRNQPQHF.

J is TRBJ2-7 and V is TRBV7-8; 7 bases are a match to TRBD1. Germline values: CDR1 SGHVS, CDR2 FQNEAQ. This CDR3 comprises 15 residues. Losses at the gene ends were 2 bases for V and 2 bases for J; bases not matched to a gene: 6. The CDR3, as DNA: TGTGCCAGCAGCTTAACGACAGGGTTCACCTACGAGCAGTACTTC. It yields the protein CASSLTTGFTYEQYF.

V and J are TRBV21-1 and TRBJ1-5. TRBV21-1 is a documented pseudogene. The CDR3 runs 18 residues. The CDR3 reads CASSRLGGGESFDQPQHF. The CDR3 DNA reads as TGTGCCAGCAGCCGTCTTGGGGGGGGAGAAAGCTTCGATCAGCCCCAGCATTTT.

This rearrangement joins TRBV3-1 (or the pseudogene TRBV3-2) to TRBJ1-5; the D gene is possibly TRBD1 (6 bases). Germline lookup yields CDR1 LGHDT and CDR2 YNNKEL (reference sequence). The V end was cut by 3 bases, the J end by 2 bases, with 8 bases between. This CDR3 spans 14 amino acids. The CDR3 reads CASSHTGRNQPQHF. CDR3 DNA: TGTGCCAGCAGCCATACAGGGCGCAATCAGCCCCAGCATTTT.

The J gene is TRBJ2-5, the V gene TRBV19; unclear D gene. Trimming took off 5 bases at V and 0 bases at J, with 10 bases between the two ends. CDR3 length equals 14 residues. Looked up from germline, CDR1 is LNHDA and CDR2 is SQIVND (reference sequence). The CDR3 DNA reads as TGTGCCAGTAGTCCCCCGGAGTACCAAGAGACCCAGTACTTC. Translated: CASSPPEYQETQYF.

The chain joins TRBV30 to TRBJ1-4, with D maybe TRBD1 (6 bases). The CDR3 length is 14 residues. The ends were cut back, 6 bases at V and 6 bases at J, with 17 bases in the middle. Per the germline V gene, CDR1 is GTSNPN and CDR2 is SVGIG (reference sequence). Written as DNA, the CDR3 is TGTGCCTGCTCGAGGGGGTCGTCGGATGAAAAACTGTTTTTT. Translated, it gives CACSRGSSDEKLFF.

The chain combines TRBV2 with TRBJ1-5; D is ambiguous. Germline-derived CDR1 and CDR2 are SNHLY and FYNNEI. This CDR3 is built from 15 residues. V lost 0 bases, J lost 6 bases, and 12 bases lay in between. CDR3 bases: TGTGCCAGCAGTGAAGCGGCCCGACATGGTCAGCCCCAGCATTTT. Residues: CASSEAARHGQPQHF.

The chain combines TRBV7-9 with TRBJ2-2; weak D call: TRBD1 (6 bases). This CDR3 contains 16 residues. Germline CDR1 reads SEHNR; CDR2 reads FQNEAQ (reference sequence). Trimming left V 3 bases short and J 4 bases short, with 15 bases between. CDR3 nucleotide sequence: TGTGCCAGCAGCTTTCTCGCAGGGGCCGGCACCGGGGAGCTGTTTTTT. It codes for CASSFLAGAGTGELFF.